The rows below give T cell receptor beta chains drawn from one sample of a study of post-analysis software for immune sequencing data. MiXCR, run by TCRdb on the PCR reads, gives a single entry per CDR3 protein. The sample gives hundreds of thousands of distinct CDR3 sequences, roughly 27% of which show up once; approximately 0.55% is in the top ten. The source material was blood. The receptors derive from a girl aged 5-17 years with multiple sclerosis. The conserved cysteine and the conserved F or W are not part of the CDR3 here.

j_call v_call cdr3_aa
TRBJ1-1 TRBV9 ASSVAHGQNTEAF
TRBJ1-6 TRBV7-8 ASNRDRANSPLH
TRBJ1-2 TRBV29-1 SGDPVGDGSGYT
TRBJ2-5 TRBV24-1 ATSQGQQETQY
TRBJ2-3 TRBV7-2 ASSSEVAGGTDTQY
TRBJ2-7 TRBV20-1 SAKWGRYEQY
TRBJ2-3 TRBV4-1 ASRKTGGADTQY
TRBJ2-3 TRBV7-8 ASSLEGFPDTQY
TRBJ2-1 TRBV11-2 ASSLTTFLGDEQF
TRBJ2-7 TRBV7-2 ASSRESWGRGSGRDEQY
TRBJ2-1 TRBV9 ASSVEVDSYNEQF
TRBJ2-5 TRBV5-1 ASSWTSGSMKQETQY
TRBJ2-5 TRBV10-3 AISGTASQETQY
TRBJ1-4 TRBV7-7 ASSLGWAGTNEKLF
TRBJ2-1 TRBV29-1 SAGPRNPTYNEQF
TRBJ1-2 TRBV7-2 ASRPQGHGYT
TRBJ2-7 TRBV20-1 SARGLWGEQY
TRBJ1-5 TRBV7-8 ASSAGGRPTSQH
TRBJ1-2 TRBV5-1 ASSPRQGRWGYT
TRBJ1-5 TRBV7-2 ASSPRTRDQPQH
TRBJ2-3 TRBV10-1 ACSERGTDTQY
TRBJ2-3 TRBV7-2 ASSFSSYTDTQY
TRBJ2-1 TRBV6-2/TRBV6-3 ASSYGLSGPYNEQF
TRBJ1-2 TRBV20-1 SARAAGGANYGYT
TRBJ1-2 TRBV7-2 ASSPRSRLYDWGNYGYT
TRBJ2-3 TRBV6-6 ASSYPRDRGTDTQY
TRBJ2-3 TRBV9 ASSPFPRGGDTQY
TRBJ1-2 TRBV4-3 ASSRDTGPTGQGYGYT
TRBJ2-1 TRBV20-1 SARDRVSAYNEQF
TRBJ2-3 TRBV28 ASSKLAGETDTQY
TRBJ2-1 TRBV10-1 ASSRTSLNEQF
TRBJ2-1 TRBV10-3 SISLKDNEQF
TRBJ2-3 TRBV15 ATSRERDRGSDTQY
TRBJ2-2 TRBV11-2 ASSRPPSGGALTGELF
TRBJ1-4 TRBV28 ASSPPWTLRGNEKLF
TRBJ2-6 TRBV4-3 ASSQAVRGRANVLT
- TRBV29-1 SVKSTNYEQY
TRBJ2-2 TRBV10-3 AISETSGRGTGELF
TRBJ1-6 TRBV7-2 ASSQHLRGGSYNSPLH
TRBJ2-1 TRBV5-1 ASASSHIAGAYNEQF
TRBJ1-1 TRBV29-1 SATPGNTEAF
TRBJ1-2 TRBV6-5 ASSYWTGVLLVGYT
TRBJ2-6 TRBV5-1 ASSFRDTLNSGANVLT
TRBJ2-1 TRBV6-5 ASSYGLAGFNEQF
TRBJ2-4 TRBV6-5 ASSPGHIGKNIQY
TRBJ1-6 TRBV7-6 ASSPTGGSYNSPLH
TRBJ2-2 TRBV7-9 ASSPQLAGGAGELF
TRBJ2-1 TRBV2 ARAKLAAYNEQF
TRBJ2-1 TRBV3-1 ASSQFSAGSSYNEQF
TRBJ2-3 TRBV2 ASRGTDSPTDTQY
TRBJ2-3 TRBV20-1 SAPQGWSTDTQY
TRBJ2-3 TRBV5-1 ASRAGGPTDTQY
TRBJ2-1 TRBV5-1 ASSWAHEGRNEQF
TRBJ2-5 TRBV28 ASSLWGGGARETQY
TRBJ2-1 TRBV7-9 ASSPPDRDYRWEQF
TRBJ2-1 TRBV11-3 ASSLPGLYNEQF
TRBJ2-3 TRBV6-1 ASSEGAGPDTQY
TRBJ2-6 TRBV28 ASSSQGSSGANVPT